This record covers a single T cell receptor (beta chain). This sample was taken from a study of T cells expressing NK-cell markers. At the level of the study: In the group of eight sequenced donors, seven were HCMV-seropositive and one was seronegative.

Synthesis of TCR beta cDNA relied on 5'RACE template switching carrying UMIs. TCRdb re-called the 5' RACE reads; every CDR3 protein appears as one record, without DNA. Found here are 500,000 to 600,000 distinct CDR3 sequences; the top ten clones hold roughly 3.6%. The CDR3 consists of 14 residues. The germline V gene has CDR1 MDHEN and CDR2 SYDVKM. The TCR originated in a man between 18 and 35 years old in good health. The sample consisted of blood T cells: a sorted CD56 or NKG2C T cell subset, CD4+ or CD8+ T cells, or bulk PBMC T cells (not recorded which). The chain employs TRBV28 and TRBJ2-1; TCRdb selects TRBD1, and the lack of DNA leaves this call unchecked. The CDR3 region is CASSFGAASNEQFF.